The 29 T cell receptor beta chains given below trace back to one sample, sequenced in a study of cytomegalovirus exposure and HLA in healthy donors. PCR amplification relied on 60 Vbeta primers (plus 13 Jbeta primers). Data came from immunoSEQ multiplex PCR; TCRdb stores just in-frame clones and leaves some out. The table lists 130,000 to 150,000 clones, about 80% of them singletons, with less than 3% in the top ten. Sequencing was done on a sample of PBMCs. The receptors come from a young woman in good health and CMV-seropositive.

The gene calls are TRBV7-8 and TRBJ1-1; 11 bases are a match to TRBD1. Losses at the gene ends were 1 base for V and 6 bases for J; bases not matched to a gene: 7. Germline CDR1 and CDR2: SGHVS and FQNEAQ. The CDR3 covers 16 residues. This CDR3 reads CASSLDPGTGGPEAFF. The CDR3 DNA follows: TGTGCCAGCAGCTTAGACCCCGGGACAGGGGGGCCTGAAGCTTTCTTT.

The chain joins TRBV6-7 to TRBJ1-6; D might be TRBD1 (6 bases). TRBV6-7 is an ORF, with its function uncertain. V shed 4 bases and J shed 5 bases, with 18 bases lying between them. The CDR3 covers 17 residues. CDR3: CASSFPWGRPDNSPLHF. In DNA, the CDR3 is TGTGCCAGCAGTTTCCCGTGGGGGCGCCCCGATAATTCACCCCTCCACTTT.

Only a few counts were recorded for this clone. The chain has TRBV25-1 and TRBJ2-5; 11 bases fit TRBD2. The junction had 3 bases not matched to a gene; V was cut back by 6 bases and J by 3 bases. The CDR3 totals 14 residues. Germline lookup yields CDR1 MGHDK and CDR2 SYGVNS. This CDR3 is CASRLAGGEETQYF. The CDR3 nucleotides read TGTGCCAGCAGGCTAGCGGGGGGAGAAGAGACCCAGTACTTC.

V usage is TRBV5-1 and J usage is TRBJ1-1; D possibly corresponds to TRBD1 (6 bases). Germline CDR1 SGHRS, CDR2 YFSETQ. Deletions cut 0 bases from V and 5 bases from J, with 23 bases between. The length of the CDR3 is 18 residues. This CDR3 is CASSLGAPGGAQYTEAFF. Written as DNA, the CDR3 is TGCGCCAGCAGCTTGGGGGCCCCCGGGGGGGCGCAGTATACTGAAGCTTTCTTT.

This rearrangement joins TRBV5-1 to TRBJ1-3; no reliable D call. V lost 6 bases and J lost 3, with 10 bases in between. The CDR3 totals 13 residues. Germline CDR1 is SGHRS and CDR2 is YFSETQ. CDR3 sequence: CASTPGSGNTIYF. CDR3 in DNA: TGCGCCAGCACCCCCGGGAGTGGAAACACCATATATTTT.

There are a few counts of this clone. In DNA, the CDR3 is TGTGCCAGCAGCTTAGACTTCGGGCTAGCGGCCACCTACGAGCAGTACTTC. Its translation is CASSLDFGLAATYEQYF. V usage is TRBV11-2 and J usage is TRBJ2-7; 7 positions agree with TRBD2. CDR3 size: 17 residues. V was pared by 0 bases and J by 2 bases, with 10 bases of the junction left unmatched. From germline, CDR1 is SGHAT and CDR2 FQNNGV.

The rearrangement uses TRBV6-1 and TRBJ1-2; a weak D match, TRBD1 (5 bases). Germline-derived CDR1 and CDR2 are MNHNS and SASEGT. This CDR3 spans 11 amino acids. The V end lost 8 bases, the J end lost 4 bases, and 8 bases lay between the germline ends. CDR3 sequence (DNA): TGTGCCAGCGGGACTGTCTATGGCTACACCTTC. Encoded protein: CASGTVYGYTF.

In regard to this clone: At one end, the junction sequence differs from germline, possibly due to a read error. This chain connects TRBV4-1 to TRBJ2-7; D may be TRBD1 (6 bases). In germline, CDR1 is MGHRA, CDR2 YSYEKL. The CDR3 extends over 14 amino acids. The CDR3 region is CASSQVQGSYEQCF. The CDR3 nucleotides are TGCGCCAGCAGCCAAGTTCAGGGGTCCTACGAGCAGTGCTTC.

V usage is TRBV2 and J usage is TRBJ2-7, with D tentatively TRBD1 (6 bases). CDR3 length: 14 amino acids. The germline V gene encodes CDR1 SNHLY and CDR2 FYNNEI. V lost 5 bases, J lost 2 bases, and 13 bases lay in between. The CDR3 DNA sequence: TGTGCCAGCAGTTTAGGACAGAAAGCCTACGAGCAGTACTTC. It codes for CASSLGQKAYEQYF.

The chain is built from TRBV19 and TRBJ1-6; D unclear. Trimming cost V 4 bases and J 0 bases, with 10 bases left between them. The CDR3 length is 16 residues. Germline V gene data show CDR1 as LNHDA and CDR2 as SQIVND (reference sequence). The CDR3 here is CASSSQPGSYNSPLHF. The CDR3 nucleotides read TGTGCCAGTAGTAGCCAGCCAGGCTCCTATAATTCACCCCTCCACTTT.

V usage is TRBV6-4 and J usage is TRBJ2-7; 8 nucleotides line up with TRBD2. Germline V gene data show CDR1 as MRHNA and CDR2 as SNTAGT. The CDR3 length is 14 residues. V was clipped by 9 bases and J by 5 bases; unmatched bases: 12. The chain's CDR3 is CARPPGLEDHEQYF. The CDR3 DNA reads TGTGCCAGGCCACCGGGACTAGAGGACCACGAGCAGTACTTC.

V is TRBV7-2 and J is TRBJ2-7; perhaps TRBD2 as D (5 bases). Germline assignment: CDR1 SGHTA and CDR2 FQGNSA. V was pared by 5 bases and J by 4 bases, with 9 bases between. The CDR3 spans 12 residues. This CDR3 is CASSRPGYEQYF. The CDR3 DNA is TGTGCCAGCAGCCGGCCGGGGTACGAGCAGTACTTC.

The chain uses TRBV11-3 and TRBJ1-6, with D maybe TRBD1 (6 bases). Germline CDR1 SGHNT, CDR2 YENEEA. The CDR3 consists of 17 residues. The germline V and J ends were trimmed by 2 bases and 0 bases, with 11 bases remaining between them. CDR3 nucleotide sequence: TGTGCCAGCAGCTTAAGAGGGGGACACTCCTATAATTCACCCCTCCACTTT. Residues: CASSLRGGHSYNSPLHF.

V gene TRBV4-1 combines with J gene TRBJ2-7, with TRBD2 identical over 12 bases. The length of the CDR3 is 20 residues. Looked up from germline, CDR1 is MGHRA and CDR2 is YSYEKL. The J segment lost 0 bases and the V segment lost 0 bases, leaving 12 bases of the junction unmatched. CDR3 bases: TGCGCCAGCAGCCAAGATCTTGAGGGACTAGCGGGCCTCAGCTCCTACGAGCAGTACTTC. It translates to CASSQDLEGLAGLSSYEQYF.

This chain links TRBV27 with TRBJ2-5; perhaps TRBD1 as D (6 bases). The DNA end lines up better with TRBJ2-7; the J call may be wrong. The germline gives CDR1 MNHEY, CDR2 SMNVEV (reference sequence). This CDR3 contains 14 residues. CDR3 amino acids: CASGTMRDRREQYF. CDR3 DNA: TGTGCCAGCGGTACAATGCGAGACAGGCGCGAGCAGTACTTC.

The chain couples TRBV5-1 to TRBJ1-1; 10 bases line up with TRBD1. CDR3 size: 14 residues. CDR1 is SGHRS and CDR2 is YFSETQ in the germline V gene. Trimming took 3 bases from V and 3 from J; bases not matched to a gene: 2. CDR3 coding DNA: TGCGCCAGCAGCTGGACAGGGGGGGACACTGAAGCTTTCTTT. It translates to CASSWTGGDTEAFF.

The rearrangement joins TRBV18 to TRBJ1-1, with TRBD1 matching 7 bases. The V gene's germline CDR1 is KGHSH and CDR2 LQKENI. The J segment lost 1 base and the V segment lost 3 bases, leaving 2 bases of the junction unmatched. The CDR3 runs 14 residues. CDR3 amino acids: CASSPGQTNTEAFF. The CDR3 coding sequence is TGTGCCAGCTCACCGGGACAGACGAACACTGAAGCTTTCTTT.

The gene calls are TRBV2 and TRBJ1-4; 10 nucleotides match TRBD1. The CDR3 is 15 residues long. Germline V gene sequence: CDR1 SNHLY, CDR2 FYNNEI. Germline trimming cut 5 bases from V and 3 bases from J; bases unmatched to any gene: 3. The CDR3 loop is CASSPDRGANEKLFF. In DNA, the CDR3 is TGTGCCAGCAGTCCGGACAGGGGGGCTAATGAAAAACTGTTTTTT.

This chain joins TRBV7-9 and TRBJ1-2; D possibly corresponds to TRBD1 (5 bases). Germline loops: CDR1 SEHNR, CDR2 FQNEAQ (reference sequence). This CDR3 spans 15 amino acids. Trimming cost V 0 bases and J 7 bases, with 15 bases left between them. CDR3 coding DNA: TGTGCCAGCAGCTTAGCACAGGTCGGTCGTCTTGGCTACACCTTC. It codes for CASSLAQVGRLGYTF.

The chain joins TRBV11-2 to TRBJ2-7; 8 bases line up with TRBD1. The CDR3 is 15 amino acids. V shed 5 bases, J shed 4 bases, and the junction held 10 bases outside the gene matches. CDR1 and CDR2 from the germline V gene are SGHAT and FQNNGV. The CDR3 DNA reads TGTGCCAGCAGCAAGCGACAGGGGAGAGAGTACGAGCAGTACTTC. This translates into CASSKRQGREYEQYF. Complete variable domain (other parts from reference TRBV11-2 and TRBJ2-7): EAGVAQSPRYKIIEKRQSVAFWCNPISGHATLYWYQQILGQGPKLLIQFQNNGVVDDSQLPKDRFSAERLKGVDSTLKIQPAKLEDSAVYLCASSKRQGREYEQYFGPGTRLTVT.

V gene TRBV7-9 combines with J gene TRBJ2-7; D may be TRBD1 (6 bases). Germline assignment: CDR1 SEHNR and CDR2 FQNEAQ (reference sequence). This CDR3 contains 15 residues. V was trimmed by 7 bases and J by 2 bases, leaving 18 bases between them. The CDR3 loop is CASIAARGPPYEQYF. Written as DNA, the CDR3 is TGTGCCAGCATCGCGGCCAGGGGACCCCCCTACGAGCAGTACTTC.

V is TRBV7-2 and J is TRBJ1-2; D is possibly TRBD1 (5 bases). The germline CDR1 and CDR2 sequences are SGHTA and FQGNSA. The CDR3 totals 14 residues. V was pared by 2 bases and J by 2 bases, with 9 bases between. This CDR3 is CASSLLAGNYGYTF. The CDR3 DNA reads as TGTGCCAGCAGCTTACTTGCAGGGAACTATGGCTACACCTTC.

The chain combines TRBV15 with TRBJ1-2; D ambiguous. Germline V gene data show CDR1 as LNHNV and CDR2 as YYDKDF (reference sequence). Trimming shortened V by 3 bases and J by 6 bases, and 11 bases separated the two germline ends. This CDR3 is 13 amino acids long. The CDR3 is CATSRQEEDGYTF. The CDR3 region has the DNA TGTGCCACCAGCAGGCAGGAGGAGGATGGCTACACCTTC.

The chain employs TRBV18 and TRBJ1-2; 9 bases are a match to TRBD1. The germline V gene has CDR1 KGHSH and CDR2 LQKENI. Unmatched junction bases numbered 10, after V lost 4 bases and J lost 7 bases. The CDR3 is made up of 15 amino acids. The CDR3, as DNA: TGTGCCAGCTCACTTCCGGGACAGGGATCGTTTGGCTACACCTTC. Protein product: CASSLPGQGSFGYTF.

The table lists this clone with a count of one. This chain connects TRBV2 to TRBJ2-3, with TRBD2 matching over 8 bases. Trimming took 6 bases from V and 0 from J; bases not matched to a gene: 5. CDR1 is SNHLY, CDR2 FYNNEI, per germline. This CDR3 is 15 amino acids long. CDR3 DNA sequence: TGTGCCAGCAGCCCCGGGACTAGTAGCACAGATACGCAGTATTTT. As protein: CASSPGTSSTDTQYF.

The chain is built from TRBV4-3 and TRBJ1-2; D is possibly TRBD1 (6 bases). CDR3 size: 14 residues. Trimming removed 3 bases at V and 5 bases at J, with 13 bases between. Germline V CDR1 and CDR2: LGHNA, YSLEER. For the CDR3, the DNA is TGCGCCAGCAGCCACACGACAGGATGGTATGGCTACACCTTC. Translated, it gives CASSHTTGWYGYTF.

The chain couples TRBV15 to TRBJ2-3; no clear D. This CDR3 is built from 14 residues. The V end lost 6 bases, the J end lost 0 bases, and 10 bases lay between the germline ends. Germline CDR1 reads LNHNV; CDR2 reads YYDKDF (reference sequence). The CDR3 DNA sequence: TGTGCCACCAGTCCGCGGCTTAGCACAGATACGCAGTATTTT. Its translation: CATSPRLSTDTQYF.

This chain connects TRBV7-2 to TRBJ2-5; 10 bases map to TRBD2. This CDR3 is built from 14 residues. From germline, CDR1 is SGHTA and CDR2 FQGNSA. V dropped 1 base and J dropped 4; count of bases not matched to a gene: 0. The CDR3 DNA reads TGTGCCAGCAGCTTAGTAGCGGGGGGAGAGACCCAGTACTTC. Encoded protein: CASSLVAGGETQYF.

The genes are TRBV5-5 and TRBJ1-2, with D unclear. V gave up 0 bases and J gave up 0 bases, with 9 bases separating them. The CDR3 is 15 amino acids. Germline V gives CDR1 SGHKS, CDR2 YYEKEE (reference sequence). For the CDR3, the DNA is TGTGCCAGCAGCTTGGGAGGTCCCGCTAACTATGGCTACACCTTC. Amino acid sequence: CASSLGGPANYGYTF.